A single sample gave rise to the 32 T cell receptor beta chains below, sequenced in a study of beta chain features in type 1 diabetes. Every isolated RNA sample was fully reverse transcribed, so sequencing captured expressed TCRB transcripts. Some clones are missing from TCRdb's copy, which holds only in-frame ones; the method was immunoSEQ multiplex PCR. The sample has about 350,000 clones, about 18% seen once; the top ten hold under 0.055%. Sequenced sample: naive CD4+ T cells from blood. The receptor source for this set is a woman between 18 and 29 years old in good health.

Points on this clone: Additional DNA sequences in this sample encode the identical CDR3. The chain employs TRBV10-3 and TRBJ2-7; D not resolved. V gave up 4 bases and J gave up 4 bases, with 11 bases separating them. The CDR3 has 13 residues. Germline lookup yields CDR1 ENHRY and CDR2 SYGVKD. CDR3 in DNA: TGTGCCATCAGTGGAGGATCCGGGTACGAGCAGTACTTC. This translates into CAISGGSGYEQYF.

This clone was seen more than once but under ten times. The rearrangement joins TRBV7-6 to TRBJ2-7, with a weak D call TRBD1 (7 bases). The V gene's germline CDR1 is SGHVS and CDR2 FNYEAQ. With 11 bases removed from V and 7 bases from J, the gap between germline ends came to 18 bases. The CDR3 extends over 12 amino acids. The CDR3 bases are TGTGCCTCATCCAGGGGGGCGGATGAGCAGTACTTC. Encoded protein: CASSRGADEQYF.

V and J are TRBV7-9 and TRBJ1-3; 7 bases agree with TRBD1. J lost 3 bases, V lost 5 bases, and 7 bases had no gene match. CDR1 and CDR2 (germline): SEHNR, FQNEAQ (reference sequence). The CDR3 runs 15 residues. The CDR3 region is CASSLDRADGNTIYF. DNA for the CDR3: TGTGCCAGCAGCCTCGACAGGGCAGATGGAAACACCATATATTTT.

The chain combines TRBV7-2 with TRBJ1-1; tentatively, D is TRBD1 (6 bases). This CDR3 is built from 18 residues. The ends were cut back, 1 base at V and 3 bases at J, with 21 bases in the middle. CDR1 is SGHTA, CDR2 FQGNSA, per germline. The CDR3, as DNA: TGTGCCAGCAGCTTAGTACCCCTCGGTGGGACACCTTACACTGAAGCTTTCTTT. As protein: CASSLVPLGGTPYTEAFF.

The chain combines TRBV6-6 with TRBJ2-7; 8 nucleotides line up with TRBD1. Trimming cost V 6 bases and J 2 bases; bases outside gene matches: 6. Germline-derived CDR1 and CDR2 are MNHNY and SVGAGI (reference sequence). The CDR3 runs to 14 residues. The CDR3 DNA reads as TGTGCCAGCAGCATTTTGGGACAGGCCTACGAGCAGTACTTC. This gives the protein CASSILGQAYEQYF.

The chain recombines TRBV5-1 with TRBJ2-1; D is possibly TRBD2 (6 bases). The CDR3 is made up of 17 amino acids. The V end was cut by 4 bases, the J end by 2 bases, with 19 bases between. CDR1 SGHRS and CDR2 YFSETQ come from the germline V gene. CDR3 DNA sequence: TGCGCCAGCAGCCACGGGACTCCTCGGGAAACCTACAATGAGCAGTTCTTC. Its protein is CASSHGTPRETYNEQFF.

V gene TRBV6-6 combines with J gene TRBJ2-7; D is unresolved. Trimming pared 7 bases from V and 0 bases from J, leaving 10 bases between. The length of the CDR3 is 13 residues. The germline gives CDR1 MNHNY, CDR2 SVGAGI (reference sequence). CDR3 protein: CASKSHYSYEQYF. Here the CDR3 DNA reads TGTGCCAGCAAAAGTCACTACTCCTACGAGCAGTACTTC.

This clone has only a few counts. The chain couples TRBV2 to TRBJ1-2; TRBD1 might be the D (6 bases). Trimming took 3 bases from V and 2 from J, leaving 13 bases between them. The CDR3 runs to 15 residues. Germline CDR1 and CDR2: SNHLY and FYNNEI. CDR3 sequence (DNA): TGTGCCAGCAGTGATTGGACAGCGAGAAACTATGGCTACACCTTC. It codes for CASSDWTARNYGYTF.

The table lists this clone with a few counts. V usage is TRBV4-3 and J usage is TRBJ2-2, with 16 bases fitting TRBD2. CDR1 is LGHNA, CDR2 YSLEER, per germline. The J segment lost 1 base and the V segment lost 4 bases, leaving 12 bases of the junction unmatched. This CDR3 has 21 residues. The CDR3 DNA is TGCGCCAGCAGCCGTTCCCCCGGGACTAGCGGGGGGGCGGGGAACACCGGGGAGCTGTTTTTT. This encodes CASSRSPGTSGGAGNTGELFF.

This rearrangement joins TRBV25-1 to TRBJ2-7, with unresolved D. Trimming shortened V by 2 bases and J by 1 base, and 6 bases separated the two germline ends. CDR3 length equals 13 residues. Germline-derived CDR1 and CDR2 are MGHDK and SYGVNS. CDR3 DNA sequence: TGTGCCAGCAGTGAAGAGTTATCCTACGAGCAGTACTTC. This encodes CASSEELSYEQYF.

The V and J genes are TRBV4-2 and TRBJ1-2, with D tentatively TRBD1 (5 bases). Germline CDR1 is LGHNA and CDR2 is YNFKEQ. The CDR3 totals 14 residues. V lost 0 bases to trimming and J lost 2 bases, with 7 bases between them. CDR3 sequence (DNA): TGTGCCAGCAGCCAAGATACAGGAAACTATGGCTACACCTTC. Protein: CASSQDTGNYGYTF.

This clone was seen a handful of times. The chain recombines TRBV30 with TRBJ2-2, with D hard to call. Trimming left V 3 bases short and J 6 bases short, with 8 bases between. The germline V gene encodes CDR1 GTSNPN and CDR2 SVGIG (reference sequence). The CDR3 totals 12 residues. DNA of the CDR3: TGTGCCTGGAGGGCAGGCCCCGGGGAGCTGTTTTTT. Amino acid sequence: CAWRAGPGELFF.

This rearrangement joins TRBV30 to TRBJ1-2, with a tentative D call TRBD1 (6 bases). CDR3 length equals 12 residues. Germline CDR1 and CDR2: GTSNPN and SVGIG (reference sequence). The V gene lost 3 bases and the J gene lost 4 bases, with 9 bases spanning the gap. The CDR3 is CAWRRGSYGYTF. In nucleotides, the CDR3 is TGTGCCTGGAGAAGGGGGTCCTATGGCTACACCTTC.

This sequence joins TRBV7-9 and TRBJ1-2; D is undetermined. Trimming removed 1 base at V and 3 bases at J, with 6 bases between. This CDR3 is 13 amino acids long. Germline CDR1 is SEHNR and CDR2 is FQNEAQ (reference sequence). The CDR3 here is CASSLGRDYGYTF. The DNA of the CDR3 is TGTGCCAGCAGCTTAGGACGGGACTATGGCTACACCTTC. The full variable domain, in which reference TRBV7-9 and TRBJ1-2 provide the parts outside the CDR3, is DTGVSQNPRHKITKRGQNVTFRCDPISEHNRLYWYRQTLGQGPEFLTYFQNEAQLEKSRLLSDRFSAERPKGSFSTLEIQRTEQGDSAMYLCASSLGRDYGYTFGSGTRLTVV.

CDR3 amino acids: CASSSGTGAGEQYF. For the CDR3, the DNA is TGCGCCAGCAGCTCGGGGACAGGGGCCGGAGAGCAGTACTTC. J is TRBJ2-7 and V is TRBV5-1; the match to TRBD1 covers 10 bases. Germline V CDR1 and CDR2: SGHRS, YFSETQ. The CDR3 loop spans 14 amino acids. With 3 bases clipped from V and 7 bases from J, the junction kept 7 bases outside the gene matches.

The CDR3 DNA reads TGTGCCTGGGGGGCGGGGGCGATCAATCAGCCCCAGCATTTT. Its translation: CAWGAGAINQPQHF. This chain joins TRBV30 and TRBJ1-5; TRBD1 is a possible D gene (6 bases). This CDR3 is built from 14 residues. Germline CDR1 and CDR2: GTSNPN and SVGIG (reference sequence). The V gene lost 5 bases and the J gene lost 3 bases, with 14 bases spanning the gap.

V gene TRBV9 combines with J gene TRBJ2-5; D is unresolved. Germline CDR1 SGDLS, CDR2 YYNGEE. The CDR3 has 13 amino acids. V shed 0 bases and J shed 7 bases, with 10 bases lying between them. The CDR3 is CASSVVADGTQYF. CDR3 DNA sequence: TGTGCCAGCAGCGTAGTAGCCGATGGGACCCAGTACTTC. Full variable domain (outside the CDR3, taken from reference TRBV9 and TRBJ2-5): DSGVTQTPKHLITATGQRVTLRCSPRSGDLSVYWYQQSLDQGLQFLIQYYNGEERAKGNILERFSAQQFPDLHSELNLSSLELGDSALYFCASSVVADGTQYFGPGTRLLVL.

The CDR3 DNA is TGTGCCAGCTCACCGAGACTAGCGGGAGAGTACACAGATACGCAGTATTTT. It translates to CASSPRLAGEYTDTQYF. V is TRBV18 and J is TRBJ2-3; 12 nucleotides align to TRBD2. Germline V gene lookup returns CDR1 KGHSH and CDR2 LQKENI. This CDR3 spans 17 amino acids. V gave up 3 bases and J gave up 2 bases; unmatched junction bases: 6.

This clone came up once. The rearrangement joins TRBV9 to TRBJ2-7; 11 bases are shared with TRBD1. The CDR3 is 15 residues long. Germline V CDR1 and CDR2: SGDLS, YYNGEE. The ends lost 0 bases at V and 4 bases at J; junction bases unmatched: 3. The CDR3 is CASSVGGQGVYEQYF. CDR3 nucleotides: TGTGCCAGCAGCGTAGGGGGACAGGGGGTGTACGAGCAGTACTTC.

The chain recombines TRBV10-3 with TRBJ2-2, with D tentatively TRBD1 (7 bases). Trimming took off 11 bases at V and 7 bases at J, with 11 bases between the two ends. Germline CDR1 ENHRY, CDR2 SYGVKD. This CDR3 is built from 11 residues. The CDR3 DNA is TGTGCCGCCAGGGGGGTCGGGGAGCTGTTTTTT. This translates into CAARGVGELFF.

A few counts support this clone. This chain uses TRBV7-9 with TRBJ2-7, with a possible D match to TRBD1 (5 bases). V was clipped by 5 bases and J by 6 bases, with 23 bases between them. The length of the CDR3 is 16 residues. CDR1 SEHNR and CDR2 FQNEAQ come from the germline V gene (reference sequence). CDR3 nucleotides: TGTGCCAGCAGCCCCCCAGGCAGGGCTCAGCTCTCCGAGCAGTACTTC. Residues: CASSPPGRAQLSEQYF.

V is TRBV11-3 and J is TRBJ2-1; weak D call: TRBD2 (6 bases). The CDR3 is made up of 14 amino acids. Germline CDR1 is SGHNT and CDR2 is YENEEA. The germline V and J ends were trimmed by 1 base and 8 bases, with 12 bases remaining between them. The CDR3 loop reads CASSLGWEVHEQFF. DNA for the CDR3: TGTGCCAGCAGCTTAGGATGGGAGGTCCATGAGCAGTTCTTC.

The genes are TRBV4-1 and TRBJ2-7, with D possibly TRBD1 on 5 matching bases. This CDR3 is 14 amino acids long. The V gene's germline CDR1 is MGHRA and CDR2 YSYEKL. V lost 2 bases and J 6 bases, leaving 14 bases between the germline ends. The CDR3: CASSQLTRTREQYF. Written as DNA, the CDR3 is TGCGCCAGCAGCCAACTAACCCGGACACGCGAGCAGTACTTC.

CDR3 sequence reads: CASSLVQSYEQYF. For the CDR3, the DNA is TGTGCCAGCAGCTTGGTGCAGTCCTACGAGCAGTACTTC. The genes are TRBV5-5 and TRBJ2-7; the D is unclear. The CDR3 totals 13 residues. CDR1 is SGHKS and CDR2 is YYEKEE in the germline V gene (reference sequence). The ends were cut back, 0 bases at V and 1 base at J, with 5 bases in the middle. Using reference TRBV5-5 and TRBJ2-7 for the parts outside the CDR3, the full variable domain is DAGVTQSPTHLIKTRGQQVTLRCSPISGHKSVSWYQQVLGQGPQFIFQYYEKEERGRGNFPDRFSARQFPNYSSELNVNALLLGDSALYLCASSLVQSYEQYFGPGTRLTVT.

This chain uses TRBV5-1 with TRBJ2-3, with D perhaps TRBD1 (6 bases). The germline V and J ends were trimmed by 5 bases and 3 bases, with 13 bases remaining between them. Germline V gene lookup returns CDR1 SGHRS and CDR2 YFSETQ. The CDR3 spans 14 residues. The chain's CDR3 is CASSQLQGTDTQYF. DNA for the CDR3: TGCGCCAGCAGTCAGTTACAGGGAACAGATACGCAGTATTTT.

This clone was observed a handful of times. The gene calls are TRBV30 and TRBJ2-3, with unresolved D. Germline values: CDR1 GTSNPN, CDR2 SVGIG (reference sequence). V shed 0 bases and J shed 5 bases, with 6 bases lying between them. The CDR3 covers 12 residues. CDR3: CAWSVRQDTQYF. CDR3 coding DNA: TGTGCCTGGAGTGTAAGACAAGATACGCAGTATTTT.

In its sample, this clone was seen a few times. The chain has TRBV7-8 and TRBJ1-1, with TRBD1 as a possible D gene (5 bases). CDR1 and CDR2 from the germline V gene are SGHVS and FQNEAQ. This CDR3 spans 15 amino acids. Trimming left V 0 bases short and J 4 bases short, with 12 bases between. In DNA form, the CDR3 reads TGTGCCAGCAGCTTAGCGCGTACGGGGGGCACTGAAGCTTTCTTT. This sequence encodes CASSLARTGGTEAFF.

This rearrangement joins TRBV7-9 to TRBJ2-7, with D possibly TRBD2 on 6 matching bases. Germline V lookup: CDR1 SEHNR, CDR2 FQNEAQ (reference sequence). The CDR3 totals 14 residues. Trimming shortened V by 6 bases and J by 0 bases, and 12 bases separated the two germline ends. This chain's CDR3 is CASRGTGLSYEQYF. The CDR3 DNA reads as TGTGCCAGCAGGGGGACGGGACTCTCCTACGAGCAGTACTTC.

This clone has more than one count but fewer than ten. CDR3 amino acids: CAFDSGVSRNEQFF. The CDR3 DNA reads as TGTGCCTTTGATAGCGGGGTCTCGAGGAATGAGCAGTTCTTC. This chain uses TRBV30 with TRBJ2-1; TRBD2 aligns across 8 bases. Unmatched junction bases numbered 12, after V lost 7 bases and J lost 7 bases. The CDR3 loop spans 14 amino acids. Germline V lookup: CDR1 GTSNPN, CDR2 SVGIG (reference sequence).

The chain combines TRBV15 with TRBJ1-5, with 8 bases lining up with TRBD1. Unmatched junction bases numbered 9, after V lost 5 bases and J lost 3 bases. In germline, CDR1 is LNHNV, CDR2 YYDKDF (reference sequence). This CDR3 spans 16 amino acids. The CDR3 here is CATSGGGQGANQPQHF. The DNA of the CDR3 is TGTGCCACCAGCGGAGGTGGACAGGGTGCCAATCAGCCCCAGCATTTT. Supplemented by reference TRBV15 and TRBJ1-5, the full variable domain reads DAMVIQNPRYQVTQFGKPVTLSCSQTLNHNVMYWYQQKSSQAPKLLFHYYDKDFNNEADTPDNFQSRRPNTSFCFLDIRSPGLGDTAMYLCATSGGGQGANQPQHFGDGTRLSIL.

This clone was counted a few times. Other nucleotide sequences from this sample produce the same CDR3. The chain carries TRBV9 and TRBJ2-1; 11 bases match TRBD2. The CDR3 has 15 amino acids. Germline V gene data show CDR1 as SGDLS and CDR2 as YYNGEE. V lost 1 base to trimming and J lost 7 bases; unmatched junction nucleotides: 4. The CDR3 loop reads CASSVRLAGKNEQFF. CDR3 DNA: TGTGCCAGCAGCGTACGACTAGCGGGAAAGAATGAGCAGTTCTTC.

This chain connects TRBV5-1 to TRBJ2-7; 10 bases agree with TRBD1. CDR1 is SGHRS and CDR2 is YFSETQ in the germline V gene. V lost 6 bases, J lost 5 bases, and 8 bases stayed unmatched. The CDR3 spans 14 residues. CDR3 loop: CASIRGTGDHEQYF. The CDR3 region has the DNA TGCGCCAGCATCAGAGGGACAGGGGATCACGAGCAGTACTTC.